This entry features one T cell receptor beta chain sequence. The target of this receptor is not known. No much larger clone exists at a distance of one base, and base qualities are not known. The data belong to a study of blood T cell repertoires in COVID-19 (TCRdb year 2020). The study in broad terms: Samples covering the acute and convalescent phases of COVID-19 were provided by collaborators in the United States, Italy and Spain. A de-identified subject ID, COVID-19 status, age in years and sex were almost always included in the sample metadata. Where available, HLA class I and class II types were taken from metadata supplied by the sample provider and were not determined by assay-based typing. The repertoires were released in a freely available public database meant as a resource for research on the immune response to SARS-CoV-2. Samples came from the ongoing ImmuneRACE study (first 160 participants) plus 1,254 subjects from 6 global collaborators. Subjects who had been exposed to COVID-19, were actively infected with it, or had recovered from it provided the deeply sampled blood TCRbeta repertoires that made up the dataset. The material from the prospective study consisted of cDNA or gDNA derived from T cells, B-cell-depleted T cells, or PBMCs.

General conclusions and limits of the study: The amount of clinical and demographic metadata varied by source and participant and was provided uncurated.

Here V drops 5 bases and J drops 2 bases, and the junction holds 13 bases not matched to any gene. There are 19 amino acids in the CDR3, from cysteine to phenylalanine inclusive. The DNA shown is the 57-base CDR3, in frame from base 1. For CDR1 and CDR2, the germline V gene lists SGHTA and FQGNSA. TCRbeta CDR3 regions were amplified from genomic DNA using the immunoSEQ Assay, a bias-controlled multiplex PCR. In the authors' own workflow: The number of nucleated cells in each sample was estimated by amplification of reference gene primers within the assay. Sequence reads were collapsed and filtered to measure the absolute abundance of every unique TCRbeta CDR3 rearrangement. Productive Simpson clonality was computed per sample as the square root of Simpson's diversity index over productive rearrangements. Held by TCRdb, this immuneACCESS table contains in-frame sequences only and omits some clones. Under half of the omission traces to an unresolved V gene where checked; the cause of the rest is unknown. V and J calls and clone size are those listed in that table; D and trimming were worked out from the DNA. The sample table holds about 260,000 clones, of which about nine tenths were seen once. The top ten hold 0.95% to 1.5% of the sample.

Participants in the prospective study were aged roughly 18 to 100 years, lived in 20 to 30 United States geographic areas, and enrolled through a virtual design. To assign participants to cohorts, the prospective study relied on clinical history that participants themselves reported in a screening survey and a study questionnaire. In the prospective study, mobile phlebotomists collected whole blood, serum and a nasopharyngeal or oropharyngeal swab from each participant. Over an approximately 2-month period, participants in the prospective study had the option of providing additional blood draws and questionnaires. Before DNA extraction, prospective study blood samples were shipped either frozen or at room temperature.

The receptor comes from a woman aged 40 to 55 with acute COVID-19. Input material: PBMCs or T cells enriched from blood (not recorded which). Recombination linked TRBV7-2 to TRBJ1-5; TRBD1 matches 12 bases in the middle. The CDR3 region has the sequence CASSKPTGTGGSRNQPQHF. The nucleotide sequence reads as follows: TGTGCCAGCAGCAAACCTACCGGGACAGGGGGCTCTCGCAATCAGCCCCAGCATTTT.